The 26 T cell receptor beta chains below come from one sample, sequenced in a study of blood T cell repertoires in COVID-19 (dated by TCRdb to 2018 to 2021). Libraries came from the immunoSEQ multiplex PCR assay. TCRdb retrieved this table from immuneACCESS and kept in-frame rearrangements only. Not all clones are present; in checked studies, unresolved V genes account for under half, and no reason is known for the remainder. This sample is represented by over 45,000 clones; 89% of them were singletons. The top ten constitute about 13% of the sample. The source material was peripheral blood. The source is a woman aged 55-69 years with active COVID-19.

The V and J genes are TRBV6-1 and TRBJ1-6; TRBD1 aligns across 9 bases. The CDR3 loop spans 18 amino acids. The trim removed 2 bases at V and 4 bases at J, leaving 9 bases unmatched. Germline CDR1 MNHNS, CDR2 SASEGT. For the CDR3, the DNA is TGTGCCAGCAGTGAAATACCGGGACAGGGCTGGTATAATTCACCCCTCCACTTT. It translates to CASSEIPGQGWYNSPLHF.

This chain uses TRBV19 with TRBJ2-7; TRBD1 agrees at 8 bases. The junction had 5 bases not matched to a gene; V was cut back by 5 bases and J by 2 bases. CDR3 length: 14 amino acids. Germline values: CDR1 LNHDA, CDR2 SQIVND (reference sequence). CDR3 residues: CASSPQGAAYEQYF. Written as DNA, the CDR3 is TGTGCCAGTAGTCCTCAGGGGGCAGCCTACGAGCAGTACTTC.

The chain links TRBV7-2 to TRBJ1-2; D possibly corresponds to TRBD1 (6 bases). The CDR3 spans 15 residues. Trimming shortened V by 6 bases and J by 6 bases, and 20 bases separated the two germline ends. Per the germline V gene, CDR1 is SGHTA and CDR2 is FQGNSA. CDR3 DNA sequence: TGTGCCAGCAGTCTCTCAGGACAGTCGCCTCATGGCTACACCTTC. Protein: CASSLSGQSPHGYTF.

V gene TRBV18 combines with J gene TRBJ2-1, with 10 bases fitting TRBD2. This CDR3 has 14 residues. The germline V gene has CDR1 KGHSH and CDR2 LQKENI. The J segment lost 6 bases and the V segment lost 2 bases, leaving 1 base of the junction unmatched. The DNA for the CDR3 is TGTGCCAGCTCACCAGGGACTAGCGTCAATGAGCAGTTCTTC. Residues: CASSPGTSVNEQFF.

The rearrangement uses TRBV27 and TRBJ2-7; TRBD2 matches 8 bases. The CDR3 length is 17 residues. V gave up 4 bases and J gave up 0 bases; unmatched junction bases: 11. The germline V gene encodes CDR1 MNHEY and CDR2 SMNVEV (reference sequence). DNA for the CDR3: TGTGCCAGCAGTTCACAATTTGGGAGCGGGGGCTCCTACGAGCAGTACTTC. Translated: CASSSQFGSGGSYEQYF.

The chain is built from TRBV3-1 (or the pseudogene TRBV3-2) and TRBJ1-5; 7 bases are a match to TRBD1. Germline lookup yields CDR1 LGHDT and CDR2 YNNKEL (reference sequence). The CDR3 is 14 amino acids. V lost 1 base and J lost 7; bases outside the gene matches: 4. The CDR3 bases are TGTGCCAGCAGCCAAGCAGGGGGTGAACAGCCCCAGCATTTT. Its translation: CASSQAGGEQPQHF.

The chain's CDR3 is CASSAGPGPSGNTIYF. DNA of the CDR3: TGTGCCAGCAGCGCCGGCCCGGGTCCCTCTGGAAACACCATATATTTT. V and J are TRBV9 and TRBJ1-3; D remains ambiguous. The V gene lost 3 bases and the J gene lost 0 bases, with 13 bases spanning the gap. The length of the CDR3 is 16 residues. Germline assignment: CDR1 SGDLS and CDR2 YYNGEE.

The gene calls are TRBV10-1 and TRBJ1-2, with D uncertain. V gave up 8 bases and J gave up 7 bases, with 20 bases separating them. The CDR3 sequence is 14 residues long. Germline assignment: CDR1 WNHNN and CDR2 SYGVQD (reference sequence). The CDR3, as DNA: TGCGCCAGCCGTCGGAGATGGGTAATCGGTGGCTACACCTTC. Translation: CASRRRWVIGGYTF.

The gene calls are TRBV6-5 and TRBJ1-6; D is perhaps TRBD1 (6 bases). Germline-derived CDR1 and CDR2 are MNHEY and SVGAGI. V dropped 4 bases and J dropped 7 bases, with 14 bases sitting between them. This CDR3 has 15 amino acids. In nucleotides, the CDR3 is TGTGCCAGCAGTTCCACACAGGGTGGCAATTCACCCCTCCACTTT. Its protein is CASSSTQGGNSPLHF.

Only one count was recorded for this clone. This chain links TRBV18 with TRBJ1-2; TRBD1 might be the D (5 bases). The CDR3 loop spans 14 amino acids. With 0 bases removed from V and 7 bases from J, the gap between germline ends came to 12 bases. Germline V gene sequence: CDR1 KGHSH, CDR2 LQKENI. The CDR3 bases are TGTGCCAGCTCACCACCGGGCGGGGCGGCTGGCTACACCTTC. Its protein is CASSPPGGAAGYTF.

The count of this clone is one. The sample holds other DNA sequences that translate to the same CDR3. The chain is built from TRBV11-2 and TRBJ2-1; D not certain. Germline assignment: CDR1 SGHAT and CDR2 FQNNGV. This CDR3 contains 11 residues. Trimming removed 5 bases at V and 4 bases at J, with 3 bases between. CDR3 protein: CASSTYNEQFF. The DNA for the CDR3 is TGTGCCAGCAGCACATACAATGAGCAGTTCTTC.

The J gene is TRBJ1-1, the V gene TRBV5-5, with TRBD1 matching 7 bases. The CDR3 contains 15 residues. J was trimmed by 0 bases and V by 4 bases; bases with no gene match: 6. Per the germline V gene, CDR1 is SGHKS and CDR2 is YYEKEE (reference sequence). The CDR3 reads CASSAGQVLNTEAFF. DNA of the CDR3: TGTGCCAGCAGCGCCGGACAGGTTTTGAACACTGAAGCTTTCTTT.

The genes are TRBV5-6 and TRBJ1-3, with 12 bases that match TRBD1. The CDR3 runs to 19 residues. J was trimmed by 0 bases and V by 1 base; bases with no gene match: 8. CDR1 SGHDT and CDR2 YYEEEE come from the germline V gene. The DNA of the CDR3 is TGTGCCAGCAGCTTGCGTGGGACAGGGGGCTCCAGCTCTGGAAACACCATATATTTT. It is translated as CASSLRGTGGSSSGNTIYF.

The rearrangement links TRBV19 to TRBJ1-2; TRBD1 aligns across 7 bases. The ends lost 5 bases at V and 4 bases at J; junction bases unmatched: 4. The CDR3 has 13 residues. Germline V gene sequence: CDR1 LNHDA, CDR2 SQIVND (reference sequence). The DNA of the CDR3 is TGTGCCAGTAGTTTGGGACAGCCCTATGGCTACACCTTC. It codes for CASSLGQPYGYTF.

The chain carries TRBV7-9 and TRBJ2-5; 8 nucleotides match TRBD1. There are 17 residues in the CDR3. From germline, CDR1 is SEHNR and CDR2 FQNEAQ (reference sequence). V trimming: 2 bases; J trimming: 5 bases; junction bases outside the gene matches: 13. For the CDR3, the DNA is TGTGCCAGCAGCTTAAAATGGGACAGGACGGTTGGGGAGACCCAGTACTTC. The encoded protein is CASSLKWDRTVGETQYF.

The rearrangement links TRBV7-9 to TRBJ1-2; tentative D call: TRBD1 (6 bases). The CDR3 runs to 13 residues. The germline V gene encodes CDR1 SEHNR and CDR2 FQNEAQ (reference sequence). V was pared by 6 bases and J by 2 bases, with 10 bases between. The CDR3 region is CASSNTGNYGYTF. The CDR3 DNA reads TGTGCCAGCAGTAATACAGGGAACTATGGCTACACCTTC.

J is TRBJ2-1 and V is TRBV7-3; TRBD1 aligns across 8 bases. Trimming cost V 4 bases and J 7 bases; bases outside gene matches: 6. The CDR3 contains 14 residues. Per germline, CDR1 SGHTA and CDR2 FQGTGA. CDR3 coding DNA: TGTGCCAGCAGCTCCCCGGGACAGGTTAATGAGCAGTTCTTC. Translated, it gives CASSSPGQVNEQFF.

As concerns this clone: One end of the junction is discordant with germline, which a read error may explain. The rearrangement links TRBV9 to TRBJ2-2, with TRBD2 identical over 8 bases. Germline CDR1 SGDLS, CDR2 YYNGEE. The CDR3 runs to 15 residues. The CDR3 reads CASSQIAGNTRELFF. The CDR3 nucleotides read TGTGCCAGCAGCCAAATAGCGGGAAACACCCGGGAGCTGTTTTTT.

The gene calls are TRBV4-2 and TRBJ2-5; D gene uncertain. The CDR3 is made up of 14 amino acids. CDR1 and CDR2 from the germline V gene are LGHNA and YNFKEQ. Trimming cost V 0 bases and J 1 base, with 6 bases left between them. CDR3 nucleotide sequence: TGTGCCAGCAGCCAAGATCGGTCCCAAGAGACCCAGTACTTC. It is translated as CASSQDRSQETQYF.

In regard to this clone: A read error may produce the germline difference seen at one junction end. The chain recombines TRBV5-1 with TRBJ2-5, with 8 bases matching TRBD2. CDR1 and CDR2 (germline): SGHRS, YFSETQ. This CDR3 is 19 amino acids long. The CDR3 loop reads CATSSGLAGTPGGGETQYF. The DNA of the CDR3 is TGCGCCACCAGCAGTGGACTCGCGGGGACTCCCGGGGGGGGAGAGACCCAGTACTTC.

V and J are TRBV3-1 (or the pseudogene TRBV3-2) and TRBJ1-1; D remains ambiguous. CDR1 is LGHDT, CDR2 YNNKEL, per germline (reference sequence). Trimming pared 1 base from V and 5 bases from J, leaving 8 bases between. This CDR3 contains 13 residues. CDR3 region: CASSQVEGTEAFF. The DNA for the CDR3 is TGTGCCAGCAGCCAAGTGGAGGGTACTGAAGCTTTCTTT.

V gene TRBV6-1 combines with J gene TRBJ2-3; 10 bases align to TRBD2. With 4 bases clipped from V and 2 bases from J, the junction kept 6 bases outside the gene matches. Germline V lookup: CDR1 MNHNS, CDR2 SASEGT. The CDR3 covers 16 residues. CDR3 DNA sequence: TGTGCCAGCAGTGCCTTAGCGGGGGGCTACACAGATACGCAGTATTTT. Its translation is CASSALAGGYTDTQYF.

The chain couples TRBV4-2 to TRBJ1-5; maybe TRBD1 (6 bases). In germline, CDR1 is LGHNA, CDR2 YNFKEQ. Trimming removed 3 bases from V and 4 bases from J, with 13 bases in between. The CDR3 covers 15 residues. CDR3 sequence (DNA): TGTGCCAGCAGCCAGGACGGACAGCCAAATCAGCCCCAGCATTTT. Translating it yields CASSQDGQPNQPQHF.

The rearrangement joins TRBV29-1 to TRBJ2-7; either TRBD1 or TRBD2 may supply D (5 bases each). The germline V gene has CDR1 SQVTM and CDR2 ANQGSEA. CDR3 length: 11 amino acids. V lost 7 bases and J 2 bases, leaving 9 bases between the germline ends. In nucleotides, the CDR3 is TGCAGCGCAGGGAGAACCTACGAGCAGTACTTC. Protein product: CSAGRTYEQYF.

This chain uses TRBV2 with TRBJ2-6; unclear D gene. V was cut by 5 bases and J by 0 bases, with 5 bases left in between. CDR1 is SNHLY, CDR2 FYNNEI, per germline. This CDR3 is built from 14 residues. The CDR3 coding sequence is TGTGCCAGCAGTCGCGTCTCTGGGGCCAACGTCCTGACTTTC. This codes for CASSRVSGANVLTF.

In DNA form, the CDR3 reads TGTGCCAGCAACCGGGACACTACCTACGAGCAGTACTTC. This codes for CASNRDTTYEQYF. V is TRBV2 and J is TRBJ2-7, with D possibly being TRBD1 (6 bases). The V and J ends lost 7 bases and 2 bases respectively, with 12 bases between them. Germline CDR1 is SNHLY and CDR2 is FYNNEI. This CDR3 is 13 amino acids long.